Listed here are 27 T cell receptor beta chains from one sample, sequenced in a study of cytomegalovirus exposure and HLA in healthy donors. A multiplex PCR was run with 60 Vbeta primers and 13 Jbeta primers. Sequencing used immunoSEQ multiplex PCR; TCRdb keeps in-frame clones, though not all of them. The table has under 200,000 clones, 55% to 70% seen once; the top ten hold about 2.9%. What was sequenced was PBMCs. Source of these receptors: a middle-aged woman in good health and CMV-seropositive.

This chain links TRBV29-1 with TRBJ2-7, with D possibly matching TRBD2 (5 bases). Trimming pared 7 bases from V and 6 bases from J, leaving 16 bases between. The CDR3 extends over 12 amino acids. The V gene's germline CDR1 is SQVTM and CDR2 ANQGSEA. The CDR3 coding sequence is TGCAGCGCCGAAAGGGAGACATCCGAGCAGTACTTC. Protein sequence: CSAERETSEQYF.

The CDR3 coding sequence is TGTGCCAGCAGTTACCGACAGGGGGTAGGCTGGGGCTACACCTTC. It encodes CASSYRQGVGWGYTF. The V call is TRBV27, the J call TRBJ1-2, with 9 bases aligning to TRBD1. V gave up 4 bases and J gave up 8 bases; unmatched junction bases: 11. The V gene's germline CDR1 is MNHEY and CDR2 SMNVEV (reference sequence). The CDR3 runs 15 residues.

V and J are TRBV2 and TRBJ1-1; maybe TRBD1 (5 bases). Germline assignment: CDR1 SNHLY and CDR2 FYNNEI. V gave up 11 bases and J gave up 2 bases, with 12 bases separating them. The CDR3 spans 12 residues. CDR3 in amino acids: CAGVGGNTEAFF. The CDR3 DNA reads as TGTGCCGGGGTCGGGGGAAACACTGAAGCTTTCTTT.

V gene TRBV15 combines with J gene TRBJ1-2; the match to TRBD1 covers 9 bases. With V trimmed by 1 base and J by 4 bases, 7 bases remained unmatched. Germline V lookup: CDR1 LNHNV, CDR2 YYDKDF (reference sequence). The CDR3 covers 16 residues. Here the CDR3 reads CATSRGEIQGAYGYTF. The DNA for the CDR3 is TGTGCCACCAGCAGAGGAGAAATACAGGGGGCCTATGGCTACACCTTC.

V gene TRBV11-2 combines with J gene TRBJ1-2; 8 bases are a match to TRBD1. Unmatched junction bases numbered 4, after V lost 4 bases and J lost 0 bases. The V gene's germline CDR1 is SGHAT and CDR2 FQNNGV. This CDR3 comprises 15 residues. The CDR3 DNA follows: TGTGCCAGCAGCTACCAGGGGGCCTCTAACTATGGCTACACCTTC. Its protein product is CASSYQGASNYGYTF.

The chain is built from TRBV19 and TRBJ1-5, with 9 bases aligning to TRBD1. CDR3 length: 14 amino acids. The germline V gene has CDR1 LNHDA and CDR2 SQIVND (reference sequence). V lost 9 bases and J lost 6; bases outside the gene matches: 9. CDR3 region: CASGDRGATQPQHF. CDR3 coding DNA: TGTGCCAGCGGCGACAGGGGGGCAACTCAGCCCCAGCATTTT. The full variable domain, rest sourced from reference TRBV19 and TRBJ1-5, is DGGITQSPKYLFRKEGQNVTLSCEQNLNHDAMYWYRQDPGQGLRLIYYSQIVNDFQKGDIAEGYSVSREKKESFPLTVTSAQKNPTAFYLCASGDRGATQPQHFGDGTRLSIL.

In its sample, this clone was seen a few times. This chain connects TRBV4-2 to TRBJ1-1; TRBD1 matches at 12 bases. Trimming removed 1 base from V and 9 bases from J; junction bases left unmatched: 9. The CDR3 covers 16 residues. The V gene's germline CDR1 is LGHNA and CDR2 YNFKEQ. The CDR3 DNA follows: TGTGCCAGCAGCCAAGTACCGGGACAGGGGGCGCGTAAAGCTTTCTTT. This encodes CASSQVPGQGARKAFF.

The chain has TRBV11-1 and TRBJ2-1, with TRBD2 identical over 8 bases. Germline V gene data show CDR1 as SGHAT and CDR2 as FQDESV (reference sequence). The CDR3 contains 15 residues. After removal of 5 bases from V and 6 bases from J, the junction contained 9 bases not matched to a gene. The CDR3 loop reads CASSPRGGGSNEQFF. CDR3 bases: TGTGCCAGCAGCCCCCGGGGGGGCGGCTCCAATGAGCAGTTCTTC.

The J gene is TRBJ2-3, the V gene TRBV7-2; 13 bases fit TRBD2. This CDR3 contains 15 residues. CDR1 and CDR2 (germline): SGHTA, FQGNSA. V lost 1 base to trimming and J lost 7 bases; unmatched junction nucleotides: 2. The CDR3 nucleotides read TGTGCCAGCAGCTTAGGACTAGCGGGAGGACATACGCAGTATTTT. Protein sequence: CASSLGLAGGHTQYF.

Turning to this clone: The same CDR3 arises from other DNA sequences in this sample as well. CDR3 protein: CASTRAVANTGELFF. CDR3 DNA sequence: TGCGCCAGCACCAGGGCAGTCGCGAACACCGGGGAGCTGTTTTTT. The rearrangement links TRBV5-1 to TRBJ2-2, with a weak D call TRBD1 (5 bases). The ends were cut back, 6 bases at V and 0 bases at J, with 12 bases in the middle. The CDR3 is made up of 15 amino acids. Germline CDR1 SGHRS, CDR2 YFSETQ.

The rearrangement joins TRBV18 to TRBJ1-2, with D possibly matching TRBD1 (5 bases). V was shortened by 6 bases and J by 5 bases, with 22 bases between the two germline ends. CDR1 is KGHSH and CDR2 is LQKENI in the germline V gene. The CDR3 sequence is 16 residues long. CDR3 nucleotide sequence: TGTGCCAGCTCTATTCGGGACGCGAGAGCGGGGTATGGCTACACCTTC. Translated, it gives CASSIRDARAGYGYTF. Full variable domain (missing parts from reference TRBV18 and TRBJ1-2): NAGVMQNPRHLVRRRGQEARLRCSPMKGHSHVYWYRQLPEEGLKFMVYLQKENIIDESGMPKERFSAEFPKEGPSILRIQQVVRGDSAAYFCASSIRDARAGYGYTFGSGTRLTVV.

The chain has TRBV6-5 and TRBJ1-3, with D possibly being TRBD1 (6 bases). In germline, CDR1 is MNHEY, CDR2 SVGAGI. Trimming shortened V by 8 bases and J by 0 bases, and 11 bases separated the two germline ends. This CDR3 region has 14 residues. DNA for the CDR3: TGTGCCAGCGCCACAGGGAGCTCTGGAAACACCATATATTTT. It encodes CASATGSSGNTIYF.

The gene calls are TRBV29-1 and TRBJ2-1, with D perhaps matching TRBD1 (7 bases). Germline V lookup: CDR1 SQVTM, CDR2 ANQGSEA. The CDR3 totals 13 residues. V shed 6 bases and J shed 2 bases, with 11 bases lying between them. CDR3 in DNA: TGCAGCGTGGCGGGACAGACCTACAATGAGCAGTTCTTC. It encodes CSVAGQTYNEQFF.

The V gene is TRBV5-6, the J gene TRBJ2-1, with 7 nucleotides matching TRBD2. The ends lost 4 bases at V and 3 bases at J; junction bases unmatched: 10. CDR3 length: 16 amino acids. Germline-derived CDR1 and CDR2 are SGHDT and YYEEEE. The CDR3, as DNA: TGTGCCAGCAGCCTGGCCGGGACTACCGACTACAATGAGCAGTTCTTC. This sequence encodes CASSLAGTTDYNEQFF.

V usage is TRBV28 and J usage is TRBJ1-2, with D perhaps TRBD1 (6 bases). The CDR3 has 14 residues. Germline V gene lookup returns CDR1 MDHEN and CDR2 SYDVKM. The V and J ends lost 8 bases and 5 bases respectively, with 18 bases between them. This CDR3 is CASGIPGGGYGYTF. Written as DNA, the CDR3 is TGTGCCAGCGGGATCCCGGGGGGCGGGTATGGCTACACCTTC.

The V call is TRBV27, the J call TRBJ1-1, with D perhaps matching TRBD1 (5 bases). The CDR3 is made up of 14 amino acids. Germline V CDR1 and CDR2: MNHEY, SMNVEV (reference sequence). V lost 3 bases and J 1 base, leaving 9 bases between the germline ends. The CDR3 DNA reads TGTGCCAGCAGTTTTTCCGGGGGGAACACTGAAGCTTTCTTT. It yields the protein CASSFSGGNTEAFF.

This clone was observed a single time. CDR3 nucleotide sequence: TGTGCCAGCAGCCCCCGACTAGCGGGAGATGAGCAGTTCTTC. This encodes CASSPRLAGDEQFF. The rearrangement joins TRBV9 to TRBJ2-1; 12 nucleotides line up with TRBD2. Germline V gene sequence: CDR1 SGDLS, CDR2 YYNGEE. CDR3 length: 14 residues. Trimming removed 4 bases from V and 8 bases from J; junction bases left unmatched: 4.

The genes are TRBV28 and TRBJ1-6; the D is unclear. Per germline, CDR1 MDHEN and CDR2 SYDVKM. This CDR3 has 14 amino acids. The V end was cut by 6 bases, the J end by 5 bases, with 11 bases between. The CDR3 sequence is CASRMFGDNSPLHF. The DNA for the CDR3 is TGTGCCAGCAGGATGTTCGGGGATAATTCACCCCTCCACTTT.

This clone turned up a few times. J is TRBJ2-5 and V is TRBV7-2; no firm D call. The V gene's germline CDR1 is SGHTA and CDR2 FQGNSA. The CDR3 covers 11 residues. Trimming took 4 bases from V and 3 from J, leaving 3 bases between them. CDR3 nucleotides: TGTGCCAGCAGCTCAGAAGAGACCCAGTACTTC. Protein product: CASSSEETQYF.

This clone showed up just a few times. The chain combines TRBV29-1 with TRBJ1-1, with 10 bases lining up with TRBD1. The CDR3 has 15 residues. The germline V gene encodes CDR1 SQVTM and CDR2 ANQGSEA. With V trimmed by 7 bases and J by 0 bases, 8 bases remained unmatched. CDR3: CSDGVTGGVNTEAFF. The CDR3 DNA follows: TGCAGCGACGGAGTGACAGGGGGCGTGAACACTGAAGCTTTCTTT.

The V call is TRBV19, the J call TRBJ1-4, with 9 bases matching TRBD1. Germline lookup yields CDR1 LNHDA and CDR2 SQIVND (reference sequence). This CDR3 spans 18 amino acids. V lost 5 bases to trimming and J lost 0 bases; unmatched junction nucleotides: 10. The CDR3 DNA follows: TGTGCCAGTAGTGGGGGGGACAGGGCACTTGCAACTAATGAAAAACTGTTTTTT. It yields the protein CASSGGDRALATNEKLFF.

The chain is built from TRBV15 and TRBJ1-5; D ambiguous. The CDR3 totals 13 residues. Germline V gives CDR1 LNHNV, CDR2 YYDKDF (reference sequence). V was shortened by 8 bases and J by 4 bases, with 12 bases between the two germline ends. Here the CDR3 DNA reads TGTGCCACCGGGAGGTCCTTGAATCAGCCCCAGCATTTT. This gives the protein CATGRSLNQPQHF.

The V call is TRBV4-3, the J call TRBJ2-5, with 16 nucleotides matching TRBD2. Germline lookup yields CDR1 LGHNA and CDR2 YSLEER. The CDR3 loop spans 17 amino acids. J gave up 2 bases and V 1 base, and 1 base lay outside the gene matches. In DNA, the CDR3 is TGCGCCAGCAGCCAAGGGGGACTAGCGGGGGGGCAAGAGACCCAGTACTTC. Translation gives CASSQGGLAGGQETQYF.

The chain employs TRBV6-5 and TRBJ2-2; weak D call: TRBD1 (5 bases). The V and J ends lost 7 bases and 5 bases respectively, with 11 bases between them. There are 13 residues in the CDR3. Germline CDR1 reads MNHEY; CDR2 reads SVGAGI. As DNA, the CDR3 is TGTGCCAGCACCCGACAGATGACCGGGGAGCTGTTTTTT. It is translated as CASTRQMTGELFF.

The genes are TRBV7-3 and TRBJ2-1; possibly TRBD1 for D (6 bases). The V end lost 8 bases, the J end lost 0 bases, and 17 bases lay between the germline ends. The CDR3 is 16 residues long. Germline CDR1 and CDR2: SGHTA and FQGTGA. CDR3 region: CASSRGGASSYNEQFF. The DNA of the CDR3 is TGTGCCAGCTCCAGGGGTGGAGCCTCCTCCTACAATGAGCAGTTCTTC.

This clone was recorded only once. The CDR3 sequence: CASSLDPARGSYGKLFF. CDR3 sequence (DNA): TGTGCCAGCAGCTTAGACCCCGCTAGGGGGAGTTATGGAAAACTGTTTTTT. The chain employs TRBV11-2 and TRBJ1-4, with TRBD1 as a possible D gene (6 bases). The CDR3 contains 17 residues. In germline, CDR1 is SGHAT, CDR2 FQNNGV. Trimming removed 0 bases from V and 10 bases from J, with 21 bases in between.

This clone was seen only a few times. This chain joins TRBV4-3 and TRBJ1-1; D is ambiguous. The CDR3 covers 14 residues. V gave up 0 bases and J gave up 3 bases, with 8 bases separating them. Looked up from germline, CDR1 is LGHNA and CDR2 is YSLEER. CDR3: CASSQDSPDTEAFF. DNA for the CDR3: TGCGCCAGCAGCCAAGATTCCCCAGACACTGAAGCTTTCTTT.